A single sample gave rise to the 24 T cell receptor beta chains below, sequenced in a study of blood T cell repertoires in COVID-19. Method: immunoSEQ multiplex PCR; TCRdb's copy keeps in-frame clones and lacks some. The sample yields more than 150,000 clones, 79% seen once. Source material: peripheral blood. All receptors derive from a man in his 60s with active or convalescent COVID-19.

DNA of the CDR3: TGTGCCAGCAGCTCGGGACTACAAGAGACCCAGTACTTC. It codes for CASSSGLQETQYF. The chain combines TRBV5-4 with TRBJ2-5, with 7 bases matching TRBD2. V shed 3 bases and J 2 bases; nucleotides not matched to a gene: 1. CDR1 is SGHNT, CDR2 YYREEE, per germline (reference sequence). The CDR3 is 13 residues long. Variable domain in full (rest from reference TRBV5-4 and TRBJ2-5): ETGVTQSPTHLIKTRGQQVTLRCSSQSGHNTVSWYQQALGQGPQFIFQYYREEENGRGNFPPRFSGLQFPNYSSELNVNALELDDSALYLCASSSGLQETQYFGPGTRLLVL.

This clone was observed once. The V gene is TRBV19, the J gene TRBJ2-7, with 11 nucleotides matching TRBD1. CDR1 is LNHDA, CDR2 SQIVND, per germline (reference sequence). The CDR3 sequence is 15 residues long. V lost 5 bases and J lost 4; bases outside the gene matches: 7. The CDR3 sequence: CASSHRTGGKYEQYF. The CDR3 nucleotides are TGTGCCAGTAGTCACAGGACAGGGGGCAAGTACGAGCAGTACTTC.

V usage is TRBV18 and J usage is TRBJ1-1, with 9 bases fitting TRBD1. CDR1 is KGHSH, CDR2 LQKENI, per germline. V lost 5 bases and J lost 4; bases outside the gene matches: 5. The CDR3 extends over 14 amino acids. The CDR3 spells CASSDGQGFTEAFF. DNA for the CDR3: TGTGCCAGCTCAGATGGACAGGGGTTCACTGAAGCTTTCTTT.

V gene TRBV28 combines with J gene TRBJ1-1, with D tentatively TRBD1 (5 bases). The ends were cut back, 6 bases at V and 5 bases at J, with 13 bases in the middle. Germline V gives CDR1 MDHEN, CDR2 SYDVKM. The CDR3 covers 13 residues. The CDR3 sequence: CASRPDSVTEAFF. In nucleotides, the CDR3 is TGTGCCAGCAGACCCGACAGCGTAACTGAAGCTTTCTTT.

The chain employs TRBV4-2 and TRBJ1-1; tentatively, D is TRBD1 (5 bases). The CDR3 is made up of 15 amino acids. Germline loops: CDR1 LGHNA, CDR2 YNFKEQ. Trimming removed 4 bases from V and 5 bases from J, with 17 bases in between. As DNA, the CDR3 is TGTGCCAGCAGCCGTGGGGGGGTCTTTGTTACTGAAGCTTTCTTT. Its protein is CASSRGGVFVTEAFF.

CDR3 DNA sequence: TGTGCCAGCAGCTTGCCCACAGGGCCTGGGGAGCTGTTTTTT. Amino acids: CASSLPTGPGELFF. The chain uses TRBV7-9 and TRBJ2-2, with D possibly matching TRBD1 (6 bases). Germline V lookup: CDR1 SEHNR, CDR2 FQNEAQ (reference sequence). This CDR3 spans 14 amino acids. Trimming stripped 3 bases from V and 8 bases from J, with 13 bases between.

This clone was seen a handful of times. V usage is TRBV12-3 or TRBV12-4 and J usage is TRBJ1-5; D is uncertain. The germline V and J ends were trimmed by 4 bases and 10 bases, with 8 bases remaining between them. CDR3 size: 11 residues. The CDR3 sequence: CASSSAGPQHF. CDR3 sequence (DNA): TGTGCCAGCAGTTCCGCGGGACCCCAGCATTTT.

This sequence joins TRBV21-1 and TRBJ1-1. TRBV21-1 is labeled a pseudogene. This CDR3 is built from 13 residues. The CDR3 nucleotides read TGTGCCACTATGCTTGGGAGCGGTGGTGAAGCTTTCTTT. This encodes CATMLGSGGEAFF.

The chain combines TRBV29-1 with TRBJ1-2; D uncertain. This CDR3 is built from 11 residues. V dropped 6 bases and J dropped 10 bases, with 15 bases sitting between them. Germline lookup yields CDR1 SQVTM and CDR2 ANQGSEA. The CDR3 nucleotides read TGCAGCGTCTATGGTTCGGGTTACTACACCTTC. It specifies CSVYGSGYYTF.

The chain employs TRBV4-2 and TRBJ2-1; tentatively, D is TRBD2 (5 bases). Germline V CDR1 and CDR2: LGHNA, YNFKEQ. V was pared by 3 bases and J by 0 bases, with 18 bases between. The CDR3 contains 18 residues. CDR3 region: CASSHPRGALSSYNEQFF. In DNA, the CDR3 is TGTGCCAGCAGCCACCCCCGGGGTGCGTTGTCCTCCTACAATGAGCAGTTCTTC.

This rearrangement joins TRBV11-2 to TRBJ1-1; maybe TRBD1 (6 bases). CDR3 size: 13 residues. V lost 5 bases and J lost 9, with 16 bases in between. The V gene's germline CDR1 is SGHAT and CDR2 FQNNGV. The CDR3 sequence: CASSPNNRVKAFF. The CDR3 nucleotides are TGTGCCAGCAGCCCAAATAACAGGGTGAAAGCTTTCTTT.

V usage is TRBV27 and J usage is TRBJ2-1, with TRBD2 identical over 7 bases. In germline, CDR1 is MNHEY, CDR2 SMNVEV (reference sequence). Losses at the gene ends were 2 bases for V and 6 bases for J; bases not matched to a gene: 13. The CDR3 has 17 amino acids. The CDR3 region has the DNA TGTGCCAGCAGTTTAATAGTGGGAGGGCTTAATCCCAATGAGCAGTTCTTC. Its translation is CASSLIVGGLNPNEQFF.

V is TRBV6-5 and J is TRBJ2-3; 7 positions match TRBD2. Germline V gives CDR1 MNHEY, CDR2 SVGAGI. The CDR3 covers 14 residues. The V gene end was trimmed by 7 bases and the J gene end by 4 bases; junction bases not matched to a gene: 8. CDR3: CASNPGTNADTQYF. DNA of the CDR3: TGTGCCAGCAACCCCGGGACTAACGCAGATACGCAGTATTTT.

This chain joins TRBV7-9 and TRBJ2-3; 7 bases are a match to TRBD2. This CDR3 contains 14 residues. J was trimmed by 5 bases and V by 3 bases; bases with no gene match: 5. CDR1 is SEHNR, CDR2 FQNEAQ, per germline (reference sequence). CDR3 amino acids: CASSLAGVLDTQYF. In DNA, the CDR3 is TGTGCCAGCAGCTTGGCGGGAGTCCTAGATACGCAGTATTTT.

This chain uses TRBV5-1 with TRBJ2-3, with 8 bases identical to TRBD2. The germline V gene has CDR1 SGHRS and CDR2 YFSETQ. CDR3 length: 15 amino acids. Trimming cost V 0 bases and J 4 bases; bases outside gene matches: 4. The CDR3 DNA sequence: TGCGCCAGCAGCTTGGAGGCAGCGGGAGCAGATACGCAGTATTTT. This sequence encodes CASSLEAAGADTQYF.

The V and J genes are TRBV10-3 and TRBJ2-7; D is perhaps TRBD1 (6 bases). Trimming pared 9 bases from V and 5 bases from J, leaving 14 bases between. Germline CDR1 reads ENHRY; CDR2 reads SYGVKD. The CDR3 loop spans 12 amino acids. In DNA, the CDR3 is TGTGCCATACAGGGAGAGACCCACGAGCAGTACTTC. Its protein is CAIQGETHEQYF.

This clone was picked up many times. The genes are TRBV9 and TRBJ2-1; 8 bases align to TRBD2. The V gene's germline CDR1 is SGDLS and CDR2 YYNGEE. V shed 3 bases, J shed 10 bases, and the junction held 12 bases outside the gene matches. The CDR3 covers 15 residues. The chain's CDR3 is CASSARTSSSGEQFF. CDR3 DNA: TGTGCCAGCAGCGCCCGGACTAGCTCCTCCGGGGAGCAGTTCTTC.

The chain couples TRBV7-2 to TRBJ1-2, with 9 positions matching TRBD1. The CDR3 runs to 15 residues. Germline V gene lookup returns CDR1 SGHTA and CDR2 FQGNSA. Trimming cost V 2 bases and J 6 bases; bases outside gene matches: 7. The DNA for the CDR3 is TGTGCCAGCAGCTTAACCCCCGGGACAGGGAATGGCTACACCTTC. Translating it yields CASSLTPGTGNGYTF.

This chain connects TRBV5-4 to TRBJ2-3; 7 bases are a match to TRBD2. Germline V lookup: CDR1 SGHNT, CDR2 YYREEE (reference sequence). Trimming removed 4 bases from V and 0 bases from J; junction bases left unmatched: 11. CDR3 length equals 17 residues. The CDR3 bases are TGTGCCAGCAGCCCCAGACTAGCAGAGGCTAGCACAGATACGCAGTATTTT. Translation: CASSPRLAEASTDTQYF.

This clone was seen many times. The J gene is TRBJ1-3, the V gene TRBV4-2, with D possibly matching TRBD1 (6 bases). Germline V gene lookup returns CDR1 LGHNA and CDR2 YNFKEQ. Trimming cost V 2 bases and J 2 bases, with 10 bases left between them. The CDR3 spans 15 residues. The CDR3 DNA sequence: TGTGCCAGCAGCCAACCGGACAGTACTGGAAACACCATATATTTT. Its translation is CASSQPDSTGNTIYF.

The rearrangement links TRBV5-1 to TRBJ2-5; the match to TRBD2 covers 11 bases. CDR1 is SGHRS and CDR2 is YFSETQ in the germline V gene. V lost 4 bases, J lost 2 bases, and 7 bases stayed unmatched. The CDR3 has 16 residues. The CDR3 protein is CASSIGLAGGQETQYF. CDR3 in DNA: TGCGCCAGCAGCATCGGACTAGCGGGCGGACAAGAGACCCAGTACTTC.

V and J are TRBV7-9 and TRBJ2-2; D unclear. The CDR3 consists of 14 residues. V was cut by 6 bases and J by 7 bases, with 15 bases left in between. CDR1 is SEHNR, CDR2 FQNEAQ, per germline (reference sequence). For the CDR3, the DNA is TGTGCCAGCAGTCCCTTTCGAGGTGGCGGGGAGCTGTTTTTT. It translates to CASSPFRGGGELFF. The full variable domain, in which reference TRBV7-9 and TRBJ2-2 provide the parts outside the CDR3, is DTGVSQNPRHKITKRGQNVTFRCDPISEHNRLYWYRQTLGQGPEFLTYFQNEAQLEKSRLLSDRFSAERPKGSFSTLEIQRTEQGDSAMYLCASSPFRGGGELFFGEGSRLTVL.

In DNA form, the CDR3 reads TGTGCCAGCAGCTTCGGTGGCGGGAGGATCTATGAGCAGTTCTTC. This sequence encodes CASSFGGGRIYEQFF. The chain is built from TRBV11-3 and TRBJ2-1, with 8 bases matching TRBD2. This CDR3 comprises 15 residues. Germline values: CDR1 SGHNT, CDR2 YENEEA. The V and J ends lost 3 bases and 8 bases, in that order; junction bases with no gene match: 9.

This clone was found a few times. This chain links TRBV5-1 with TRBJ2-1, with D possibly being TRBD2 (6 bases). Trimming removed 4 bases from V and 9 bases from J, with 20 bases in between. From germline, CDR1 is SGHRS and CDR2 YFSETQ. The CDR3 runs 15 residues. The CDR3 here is CASSDGTSDSGEQFF. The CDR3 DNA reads TGCGCCAGCAGCGACGGGACGTCGGATAGCGGTGAGCAGTTCTTC.